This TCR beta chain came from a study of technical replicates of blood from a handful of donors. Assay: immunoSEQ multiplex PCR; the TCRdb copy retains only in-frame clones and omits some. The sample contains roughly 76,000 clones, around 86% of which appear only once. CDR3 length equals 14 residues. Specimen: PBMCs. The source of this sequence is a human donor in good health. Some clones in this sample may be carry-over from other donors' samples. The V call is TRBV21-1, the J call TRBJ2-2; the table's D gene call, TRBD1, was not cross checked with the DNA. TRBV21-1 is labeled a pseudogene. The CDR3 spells CASISREGPGELFF. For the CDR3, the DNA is TGTGCCAGCATTTCCAGGGAAGGCCCCGGGGAGCTGTTTTTT.